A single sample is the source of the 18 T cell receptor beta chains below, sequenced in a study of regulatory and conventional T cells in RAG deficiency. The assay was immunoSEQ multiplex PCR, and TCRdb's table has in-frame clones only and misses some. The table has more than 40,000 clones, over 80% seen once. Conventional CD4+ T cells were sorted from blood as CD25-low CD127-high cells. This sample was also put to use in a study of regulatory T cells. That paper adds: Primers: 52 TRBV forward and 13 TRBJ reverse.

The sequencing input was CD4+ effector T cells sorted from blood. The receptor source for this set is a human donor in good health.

CDR3 bases: TGCGCCAGCAGCCTCCGGGACAGGGTTAGGAGAGACGAGCAGTACTTC. Amino acid sequence: CASSLRDRVRRDEQYF. V is TRBV5-1 and J is TRBJ2-7; 9 bases map to TRBD1. The CDR3 totals 16 residues. CDR1 and CDR2 from the germline V gene are SGHRS and YFSETQ. The ends lost 4 bases at V and 5 bases at J; junction bases unmatched: 13.

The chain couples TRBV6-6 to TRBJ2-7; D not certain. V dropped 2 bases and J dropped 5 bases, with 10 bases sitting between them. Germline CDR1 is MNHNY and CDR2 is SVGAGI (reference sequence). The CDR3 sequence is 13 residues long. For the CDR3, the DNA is TGTGCCAGCAGTTACCTCGAAGGGCACGAGCAGTACTTC. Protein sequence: CASSYLEGHEQYF.

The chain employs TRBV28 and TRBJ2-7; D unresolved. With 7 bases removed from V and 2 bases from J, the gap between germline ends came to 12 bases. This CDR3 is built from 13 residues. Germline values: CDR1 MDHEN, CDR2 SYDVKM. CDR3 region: CASIPGSTYEQYF. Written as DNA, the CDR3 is TGTGCCAGCATCCCCGGCAGTACCTACGAGCAGTACTTC. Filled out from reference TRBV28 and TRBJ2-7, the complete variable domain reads DVKVTQSSRYLVKRTGEKVFLECVQDMDHENMFWYRQDPGLGLRLIYFSYDVKMKEKGDIPEGYSVSREKKERFSLILESASTNQTSMYLCASIPGSTYEQYFGPGTRLTVT.

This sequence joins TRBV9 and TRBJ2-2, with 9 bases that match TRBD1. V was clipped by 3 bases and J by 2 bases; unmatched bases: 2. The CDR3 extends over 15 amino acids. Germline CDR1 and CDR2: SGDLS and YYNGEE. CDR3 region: CASSAQGANTGELFF. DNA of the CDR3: TGTGCCAGCAGCGCACAGGGGGCAAACACCGGGGAGCTGTTTTTT. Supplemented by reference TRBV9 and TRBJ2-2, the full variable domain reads DSGVTQTPKHLITATGQRVTLRCSPRSGDLSVYWYQQSLDQGLQFLIQYYNGEERAKGNILERFSAQQFPDLHSELNLSSLELGDSALYFCASSAQGANTGELFFGEGSRLTVL.

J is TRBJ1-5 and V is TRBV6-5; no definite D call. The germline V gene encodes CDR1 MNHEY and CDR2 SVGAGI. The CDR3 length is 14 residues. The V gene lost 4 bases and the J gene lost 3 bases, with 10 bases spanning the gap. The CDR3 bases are TGTGCCAGCAGTTCCTCCAGACCCAATCAGCCCCAGCATTTT. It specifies CASSSSRPNQPQHF.

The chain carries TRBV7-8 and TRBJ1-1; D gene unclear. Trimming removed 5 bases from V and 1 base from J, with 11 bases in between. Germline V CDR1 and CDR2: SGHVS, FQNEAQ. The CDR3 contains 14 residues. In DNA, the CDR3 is TGTGCCAGCAGCCCCGGATCCAGGAACACTGAAGCTTTCTTT. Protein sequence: CASSPGSRNTEAFF.

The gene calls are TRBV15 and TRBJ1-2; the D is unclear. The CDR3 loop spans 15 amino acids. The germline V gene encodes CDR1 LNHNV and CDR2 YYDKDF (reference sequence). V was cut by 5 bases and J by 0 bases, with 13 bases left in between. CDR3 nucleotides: TGTGCCACCAGCCCAATGTGGGGAGCTAACTATGGCTACACCTTC. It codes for CATSPMWGANYGYTF.

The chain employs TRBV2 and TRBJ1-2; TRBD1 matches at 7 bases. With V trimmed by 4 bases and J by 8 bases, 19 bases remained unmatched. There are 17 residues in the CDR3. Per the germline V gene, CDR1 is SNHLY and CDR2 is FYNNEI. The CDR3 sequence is CASSAGLGLQGTQGYTF. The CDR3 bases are TGTGCCAGCAGTGCGGGGCTCGGGCTACAGGGGACGCAAGGCTACACCTTC.

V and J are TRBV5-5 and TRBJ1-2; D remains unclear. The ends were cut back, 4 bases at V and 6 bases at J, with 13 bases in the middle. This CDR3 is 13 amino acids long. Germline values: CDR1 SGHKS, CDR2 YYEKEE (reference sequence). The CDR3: CASSPMLTDGYTF. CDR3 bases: TGTGCCAGCAGCCCGATGCTGACGGATGGCTACACCTTC.

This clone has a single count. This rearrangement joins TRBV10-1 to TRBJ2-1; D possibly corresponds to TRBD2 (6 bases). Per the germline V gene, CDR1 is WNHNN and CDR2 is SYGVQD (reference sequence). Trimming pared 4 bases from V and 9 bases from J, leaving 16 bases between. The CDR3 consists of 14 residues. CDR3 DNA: TGCGCCAGCAGTGGGGCTAGCGCAACGGGTGAGCAGTTCTTC. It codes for CASSGASATGEQFF.

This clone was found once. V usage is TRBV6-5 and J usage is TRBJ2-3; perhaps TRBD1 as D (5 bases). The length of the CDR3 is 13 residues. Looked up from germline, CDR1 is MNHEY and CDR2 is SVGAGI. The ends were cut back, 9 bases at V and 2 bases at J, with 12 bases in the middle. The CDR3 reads CASRGDNTDTQYF. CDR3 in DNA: TGTGCCAGTAGGGGTGATAACACAGATACGCAGTATTTT.

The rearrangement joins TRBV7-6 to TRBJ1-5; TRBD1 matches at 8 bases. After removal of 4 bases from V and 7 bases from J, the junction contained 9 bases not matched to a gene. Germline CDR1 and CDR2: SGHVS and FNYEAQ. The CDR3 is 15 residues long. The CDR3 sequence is CASSSGQGSGQPQHF. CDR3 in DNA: TGTGCCAGCAGCTCCGGACAGGGTAGTGGGCAGCCCCAGCATTTT.

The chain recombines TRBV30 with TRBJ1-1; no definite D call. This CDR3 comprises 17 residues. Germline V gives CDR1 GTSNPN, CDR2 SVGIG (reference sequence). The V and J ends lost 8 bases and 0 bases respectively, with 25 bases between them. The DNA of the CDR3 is TGTGCCCCGAAGCCGGGAGAACCCAAAAGGATGAACACTGAAGCTTTCTTT. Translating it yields CAPKPGEPKRMNTEAFF.

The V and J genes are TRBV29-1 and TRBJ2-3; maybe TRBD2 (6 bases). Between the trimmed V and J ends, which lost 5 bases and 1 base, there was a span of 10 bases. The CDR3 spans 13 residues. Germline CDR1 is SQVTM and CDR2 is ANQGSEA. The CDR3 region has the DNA TGCAGCGTTCGCGGGGCCGGCACAGATACGCAGTATTTT. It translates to CSVRGAGTDTQYF.

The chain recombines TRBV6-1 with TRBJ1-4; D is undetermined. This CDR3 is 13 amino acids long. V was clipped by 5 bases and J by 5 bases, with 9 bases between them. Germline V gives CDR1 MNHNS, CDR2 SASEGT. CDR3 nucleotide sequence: TGTGCCAGCAGTCCCGGGATGAATGAAAAACTGTTTTTT. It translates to CASSPGMNEKLFF.

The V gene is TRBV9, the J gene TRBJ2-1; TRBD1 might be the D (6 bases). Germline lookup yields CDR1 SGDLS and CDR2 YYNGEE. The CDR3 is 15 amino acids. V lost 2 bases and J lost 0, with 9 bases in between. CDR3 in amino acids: CASSVLDSSYNEQFF. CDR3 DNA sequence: TGTGCCAGCAGCGTTTTGGACAGCTCCTACAATGAGCAGTTCTTC.

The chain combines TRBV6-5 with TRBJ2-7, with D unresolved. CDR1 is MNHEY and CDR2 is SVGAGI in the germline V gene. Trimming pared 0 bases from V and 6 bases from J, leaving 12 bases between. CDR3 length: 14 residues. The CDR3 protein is CASSYSWTLGEQYF. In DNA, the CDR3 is TGTGCCAGCAGTTACTCCTGGACCCTGGGCGAGCAGTACTTC.

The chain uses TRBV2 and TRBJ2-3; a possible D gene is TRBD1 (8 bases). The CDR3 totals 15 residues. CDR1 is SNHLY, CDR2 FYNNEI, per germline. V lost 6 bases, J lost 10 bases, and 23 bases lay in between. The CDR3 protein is CASRPDRAGVWAQYF. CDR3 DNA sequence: TGTGCCAGCAGACCGGACAGGGCGGGGGTATGGGCGCAGTATTTT.